This T cell receptor (beta chain) was found in a study of human T cells and chemical hapten exposure. Study background: Enrolled patients were predominantly female and had alopecia areata, totalis or universalis.

CDR3 length: 15 amino acids. Trimming pared 2 bases from V and 3 bases from J, leaving 13 bases between. Germline-derived CDR1 and CDR2 are MGHRA and YSYEKL. TCRdb itself ran the RACE reads through MiXCR, one entry per CDR3 protein. The sample includes under 300,000 distinct CDR3 sequences, roughly 7.7% of them seen just once. This sample's time point: pre-sensitization, week 0. Treatment in this sample: therapeutic diphenylcyclopropenone sensitization with weekly scalp DPC. It was from unfractionated whole blood that total RNA was extracted. The V gene is TRBV4-1, the J gene TRBJ1-2; D is perhaps TRBD1 (6 bases). This sequence was found in a man aged 18 to 29 with alopecia areata. Some clones in this sample may be carry-over from other donors' samples. Specimen: whole blood, collected in connection with sensitization to the hapten diphenylcyclopropenone (DPC). The CDR3 region has the DNA TGCGCCAGCAGCCAACCGGTCAGGGGCCACTATGGCTACACCTTC. Translated: CASSQPVRGHYGYTF.